The present T cell receptor (beta chain) was sequenced within a study of quantifying T cell responses using KT2 cells. About the study: Reverse transcription used primers in the TCR alpha and beta constant regions. Findings and caveats of the study: Even the lowest spike-in, about one KT2 cell per 100,000 PBMC, yielded detectable KT2 sequences.

An oligo carrying a UMI was ligated to the cDNA 3' end. An equimolar mix of RC1.1 and RC1.2 primed the beta chain across TRBC1 and TRBC2. TCRdb reanalysed the UMI-ligation and nested PCR reads using MiXCR and keeps one entry per CDR3 protein. Among 45,000 to 65,000 distinct CDR3 sequences listed, around an eighth were seen once. This clonotype was observed many times. The antigen remains undetermined. KT2, a clone with a known TCR, was spiked into unfractionated PBMC. Germline V CDR1 and CDR2: SGHTA, FQGNSA. With V trimmed by 8 bases and J by 0 bases, 15 bases remained unmatched. The CDR3 is 18 residues long.

This clonotype was obtained from a human donor. The chain is built from TRBV7-2 and TRBJ2-3, with 9 bases identical to TRBD2. The sample consisted of PBMCs spiked with cells of the T cell clone KT2. The CDR3 is CASSLVPSGGQSTDTQYF. In DNA form, the CDR3 reads TGTGCCAGCTCTCTAGTCCCAAGCGGGGGGCAAAGCACAGATACGCAGTATTTT. The variable domain in full, completed from reference TRBV7-2 and TRBJ2-3, reads GAGVSQSPSNKVTEKGKDVELRCDPISGHTALYWYRQSLGQGLEFLIYFQGNSAPDKSGLPSDRFSAERTGGSVSTLTIQRTQQEDSAVYLCASSLVPSGGQSTDTQYFGPGTRLTVL.